The 32 T cell receptor beta chains below all came from one sample that was sequenced in a study of patients and donors after allogeneic stem cell transplantation. TCRdb re-called the RT-PCR reads through MiXCR, storing one row per CDR3 protein. The data contain 150,000 or so distinct CDR3 sequences, 20% to 25% of them seen just once; the ten biggest clones take up approximately 26%. Sequencing was done on a sample of blood, either unsorted or a sorted T cell fraction (not recorded which). The origin of the receptors is a human donor who was either an allogeneic HSCT recipient or a stem cell or donor lymphocyte infusion donor (not recorded which). It is not recorded whose cells these are; they may come from a transplant donor.

The chain employs TRBV29-1 and TRBJ2-6, with a tentative D call TRBD1 (5 bases). The CDR3 length is 15 residues. Germline CDR1 is SQVTM and CDR2 is ANQGSEA. The V and J ends lost 1 base and 2 bases respectively, with 9 bases between them. For the CDR3, the DNA is TGCAGCGTTGAAGCGCCCAGGGCTGGGGCCAACGTCCTGACTTTC. This gives the protein CSVEAPRAGANVLTF.

This sequence joins TRBV12-3 or TRBV12-4 and TRBJ1-2, with D possibly matching TRBD1 (5 bases). The CDR3 has 13 residues. V lost 1 base, J lost 8 bases, and 11 bases lay in between. The CDR3 DNA follows: TGTGCCAGCAGTTTAGTAGCGGGGGTCGGCTACACCTTC. It specifies CASSLVAGVGYTF.

The V call is TRBV5-1, the J call TRBJ1-6; D ambiguous. V was shortened by 0 bases and J by 9 bases, with 13 bases between the two germline ends. CDR3 length: 15 residues. Germline-derived CDR1 and CDR2 are SGHRS and YFSETQ. Written as DNA, the CDR3 is TGCGCCAGCAGCTTGGACAGTCAGTTTCGTTCACCCCTCCACTTT. Translation gives CASSLDSQFRSPLHF. Full variable domain (rest looked up from reference TRBV5-1 and TRBJ1-6): KAGVTQTPRYLIKTRGQQVTLSCSPISGHRSVSWYQQTPGQGLQFLFEYFSETQRNKGNFPGRFSGRQFSNSRSEMNVSTLELGDSALYLCASSLDSQFRSPLHFGNGTRLTVT.

The V call is TRBV20-1, the J call TRBJ1-2; 7 bases map to TRBD1. The CDR3 length is 13 residues. Germline trimming cut 2 bases from V and 8 bases from J; bases unmatched to any gene: 8. CDR1 DFQATT and CDR2 SNEGSKA come from the germline V gene (reference sequence). CDR3 DNA sequence: TGCAGTGCTAGAATCGAGGGGGCAGAGGGCTACACCTTC. Translated: CSARIEGAEGYTF.

The rearrangement links TRBV2 to TRBJ1-6; TRBD1 might be the D (6 bases). CDR3 length: 20 residues. The V end was cut by 3 bases, the J end by 0 bases, with 21 bases between. Per germline, CDR1 SNHLY and CDR2 FYNNEI. In nucleotides, the CDR3 is TGTGCCAGCAGTGATTATGGGGACGGGGGGCAAAGCTCCTATAATTCACCCCTCCACTTT. It codes for CASSDYGDGGQSSYNSPLHF.

V and J are TRBV7-2 and TRBJ1-1; possible D gene TRBD1, 5 bases. The CDR3 loop spans 14 amino acids. CDR1 SGHTA and CDR2 FQGNSA come from the germline V gene. Trimming shortened V by 4 bases and J by 2 bases, and 11 bases separated the two germline ends. This CDR3 reads CASSSWGDNTEAFF. The CDR3 region has the DNA TGTGCCAGCAGCTCGTGGGGGGACAACACTGAAGCTTTCTTT. The full variable domain, completed using reference TRBV7-2 and TRBJ1-1, is GAGVSQSPSNKVTEKGKDVELRCDPISGHTALYWYRQSLGQGLEFLIYFQGNSAPDKSGLPSDRFSAERTGGSVSTLTIQRTQQEDSAVYLCASSSWGDNTEAFFGQGTRLTVV.

A few counts support this clonotype. The chain joins TRBV5-5 to TRBJ2-1; D may be TRBD2 (5 bases). The CDR3 has 14 amino acids. The germline V gene encodes CDR1 SGHKS and CDR2 YYEKEE (reference sequence). The ends were cut back, 1 base at V and 6 bases at J, with 11 bases in the middle. CDR3 DNA sequence: TGTGCCAGCAGCTTGACACCCGAGGGCAATGAGCAGTTCTTC. Translated, it gives CASSLTPEGNEQFF.

The chain uses TRBV5-1 and TRBJ2-7; D remains ambiguous. V was shortened by 4 bases and J by 5 bases, with 19 bases between the two germline ends. The CDR3 has 15 residues. Germline CDR1 reads SGHRS; CDR2 reads YFSETQ. Here the CDR3 DNA reads TGCGCCAGCAGCCATGGATTCGAGCCCGGCGACGAGCAGTACTTC. It codes for CASSHGFEPGDEQYF.

This clonotype was found a few times. The chain has TRBV20-1 and TRBJ2-1; 9 nucleotides agree with TRBD1. In germline, CDR1 is DFQATT, CDR2 SNEGSKA (reference sequence). The CDR3 covers 14 residues. V shed 3 bases and J 7 bases; nucleotides not matched to a gene: 7. CDR3 bases: TGCAGTGCTAGGTGGGACAGGGAGGTAAATGAGCAGTTCTTC. Translating it yields CSARWDREVNEQFF.

The genes are TRBV12-3 or TRBV12-4 and TRBJ1-1; 8 nucleotides line up with TRBD1. V shed 6 bases, J shed 8 bases, and the junction held 5 bases outside the gene matches. The CDR3 has 12 residues. The CDR3 is CASRETGGEAFF. The DNA of the CDR3 is TGTGCCAGCAGAGAAACAGGGGGGGAAGCTTTCTTT.

This clonotype was detected many times. The genes are TRBV7-2 and TRBJ1-2; 7 positions match TRBD1. V dropped 5 bases and J dropped 2; count of bases not matched to a gene: 5. The CDR3 consists of 14 residues. Germline CDR1 SGHTA, CDR2 FQGNSA. The CDR3 protein is CASSRTGENYGYTF. The CDR3 nucleotides are TGTGCCAGCAGCCGTACAGGGGAGAACTATGGCTACACCTTC.

The chain uses TRBV2 and TRBJ1-2, with D unresolved. Germline CDR1 SNHLY, CDR2 FYNNEI. The CDR3 loop spans 14 amino acids. Deletions cut 2 bases from V and 4 bases from J, with 11 bases between. For the CDR3, the DNA is TGTGCCAGCAGTGAACAGGAGGTCTCCTATGGCTACACCTTC. Translated, it gives CASSEQEVSYGYTF.

This clonotype was seen only a few times. This chain uses TRBV29-1 with TRBJ2-7; D possibly matches TRBD1 or TRBD2 (6 bases each). The CDR3 sequence is 13 residues long. In germline, CDR1 is SQVTM, CDR2 ANQGSEA. V lost 4 bases, J lost 3 bases, and 13 bases lay in between. The CDR3 nucleotides read TGCAGCGTTGGGGGGGCGCCTGGCTACGAGCAGTACTTC. Translated, it gives CSVGGAPGYEQYF.

The gene calls are TRBV5-1 and TRBJ2-3; D remains ambiguous. Germline V gene lookup returns CDR1 SGHRS and CDR2 YFSETQ. The CDR3 contains 14 residues. Trimming removed 5 bases at V and 4 bases at J, with 14 bases between. The CDR3 loop is CASRQDLLPDTQYF. DNA of the CDR3: TGCGCCAGCAGACAAGACCTCCTCCCAGATACGCAGTATTTT.

This clonotype showed up just a few times. The chain is built from TRBV28 and TRBJ2-1, with 7 bases identical to TRBD1. CDR1 and CDR2 (germline): MDHEN, SYDVKM. The CDR3 is made up of 15 amino acids. The V and J ends lost 8 bases and 0 bases, in that order; junction bases with no gene match: 7. CDR3 in DNA: TGTGCCAGCGCAGGGGACAGCAGCTCCTACAATGAGCAGTTCTTC. As protein: CASAGDSSSYNEQFF.

The chain employs TRBV12-3 or TRBV12-4 and TRBJ2-7; either TRBD1 or TRBD2 may fit D (6 bases each). This CDR3 spans 14 amino acids. The V end lost 5 bases, the J end lost 2 bases, and 13 bases lay between the germline ends. The CDR3 spells CASSRGGTPYEQYF. The CDR3 nucleotides read TGTGCCAGCAGTCGAGGGGGGACCCCCTACGAGCAGTACTTC.

This clonotype was observed a few times. V usage is TRBV5-1 and J usage is TRBJ1-3; no firm D call. Germline V gene data show CDR1 as SGHRS and CDR2 as YFSETQ. There are 14 residues in the CDR3. The ends were cut back, 4 bases at V and 0 bases at J, with 8 bases in the middle. The CDR3 sequence: CASSEPDSGNTIYF. The CDR3 DNA reads TGCGCCAGCAGCGAACCCGACTCTGGAAACACCATATATTTT.

The chain couples TRBV20-1 to TRBJ1-2, with D hard to call. CDR1 is DFQATT and CDR2 is SNEGSKA in the germline V gene (reference sequence). V lost 3 bases and J lost 4, with 9 bases in between. There are 12 residues in the CDR3. CDR3 DNA sequence: TGCAGTGCTAGCCGATTCCCCTATGGCTACACCTTC. Residues: CSASRFPYGYTF.

The rearrangement uses TRBV4-2 and TRBJ1-4; D gene ambiguous. Per the germline V gene, CDR1 is LGHNA and CDR2 is YNFKEQ. V lost 4 bases and J 4 bases, leaving 25 bases between the germline ends. The CDR3 length is 19 residues. The CDR3 DNA is TGTGCCAGCAGCCCCAAGAATTGGGGTCAGAGAGGCATTAATGAAAAACTGTTTTTT. Amino acid sequence: CASSPKNWGQRGINEKLFF.

There are a few counts of this clonotype. The V gene is TRBV10-3, the J gene TRBJ1-5; no firm D call. With 0 bases removed from V and 3 bases from J, the gap between germline ends came to 12 bases. Germline lookup yields CDR1 ENHRY and CDR2 SYGVKD. CDR3 length equals 16 residues. As DNA, the CDR3 is TGTGCCATCAGTGAGTCCGGTTGGCAGCTCAATCAGCCCCAGCATTTT. It yields the protein CAISESGWQLNQPQHF.

This clonotype was counted only a few times. The CDR3 DNA is TGTGCCAGCAGTTTACAGGGTGACGGGAGCAATCAGCCCCAGCATTTT. The encoded protein is CASSLQGDGSNQPQHF. V is TRBV12-3 or TRBV12-4 and J is TRBJ1-5; weak D call: TRBD1 (5 bases). This CDR3 region has 16 residues. The ends were cut back, 2 bases at V and 1 base at J, with 12 bases in the middle.

This clonotype has only a few counts. This rearrangement joins TRBV6-5 to TRBJ1-4; D gene unclear. Deletions cut 5 bases from V and 8 bases from J, with 12 bases between. This CDR3 spans 13 amino acids. CDR1 is MNHEY, CDR2 SVGAGI, per germline. The CDR3 sequence is CASSRRKGEKLFF. Here the CDR3 DNA reads TGTGCCAGCAGTCGGAGGAAAGGAGAAAAACTGTTTTTT.

V and J are TRBV7-8 and TRBJ2-2; 9 nucleotides match TRBD2. In germline, CDR1 is SGHVS, CDR2 FQNEAQ. With 4 bases clipped from V and 2 bases from J, the junction kept 2 bases outside the gene matches. This CDR3 is built from 15 residues. Here the CDR3 DNA reads TGTGCCAGCAGCTCGGGACTAGCTAACACCGGGGAGCTGTTTTTT. Its translation: CASSSGLANTGELFF.

This clonotype has just a few counts. A read error may produce the germline difference seen at one junction end. CDR3 coding DNA: TGCAGCGTCCCCCCACAGGGGCCTGTTAATCCACCCCTCCACTTT. Amino acid sequence: CSVPPQGPVNPPLHF. The V call is TRBV29-1, the J call TRBJ1-6; TRBD1 matches 7 bases. The CDR3 contains 15 residues. From germline, CDR1 is SQVTM and CDR2 ANQGSEA. Using reference TRBV29-1 and TRBJ1-6 for the parts outside the CDR3, the full variable domain is SAVISQKPSRDICQRGTSLTIQCQVDSQVTMMFWYRQQPGQSLTLIATANQGSEATYESGFVIDKFPISRPNLTFSTLTVSNMSPEDSSIYLCSVPPQGPVNPPLHFGNGTRLTVT.

This chain uses TRBV20-1 with TRBJ1-2; D gene uncertain. The CDR3 is 14 residues long. The V end lost 0 bases, the J end lost 5 bases, and 13 bases lay between the germline ends. The germline V gene encodes CDR1 DFQATT and CDR2 SNEGSKA (reference sequence). For the CDR3, the DNA is TGCAGTGCTAGAGAGGCCCGCGTACGATATGGCTACACCTTC. Translation: CSAREARVRYGYTF.

The chain couples TRBV12-3 or TRBV12-4 to TRBJ1-4; 8 nucleotides match TRBD1. CDR3 length equals 15 residues. V was pared by 5 bases and J by 5 bases, with 7 bases of the junction left unmatched. The CDR3 reads CASSPRQGSNEKLFF. The CDR3 DNA reads as TGTGCCAGCAGTCCACGACAGGGGTCGAATGAAAAACTGTTTTTT.

CDR3 region: CSVERQGGETQYF. The CDR3 nucleotides are TGCAGCGTTGAAAGACAGGGAGGAGAGACCCAGTACTTC. This chain connects TRBV29-1 to TRBJ2-5; a weak D match, TRBD1 (7 bases). Germline assignment: CDR1 SQVTM and CDR2 ANQGSEA. This CDR3 comprises 13 residues. Trimming cost V 2 bases and J 4 bases, with 11 bases left between them.

The chain couples TRBV10-3 to TRBJ2-5; no definite D call. The V end lost 4 bases, the J end lost 5 bases, and 8 bases lay between the germline ends. The CDR3 is 12 amino acids. Germline V gives CDR1 ENHRY, CDR2 SYGVKD. This chain's CDR3 is CAISVSGETQYF. CDR3 sequence (DNA): TGTGCCATCAGTGTTTCCGGGGAGACCCAGTACTTC.

This clonotype appeared once. The V call is TRBV5-1, the J call TRBJ1-5, with 7 positions matching TRBD1. This CDR3 region has 17 residues. Germline CDR1 and CDR2: SGHRS and YFSETQ. Trimming at V came to 2 bases and at J to 4 bases, leaving 12 bases not matched to a gene. The CDR3 loop reads CASSLRLGDSANQPQHF. The DNA for the CDR3 is TGCGCCAGCAGCTTAAGGTTGGGGGACAGCGCAAATCAGCCCCAGCATTTT.

This clonotype has more than one count but fewer than ten. This sequence joins TRBV12-3 or TRBV12-4 and TRBJ2-7; D is perhaps TRBD1 or TRBD2 (5 bases each). The CDR3 contains 13 residues. The V and J ends lost 2 bases and 4 bases respectively, with 9 bases between them. In DNA form, the CDR3 reads TGTGCCAGCAGTTTACGAGGGGCGTACGAGCAGTACTTC. It is translated as CASSLRGAYEQYF.

V and J are TRBV5-1 and TRBJ2-5; D is perhaps TRBD2 (7 bases). The CDR3 totals 14 residues. V dropped 4 bases and J dropped 5 bases, with 15 bases sitting between them. Germline loops: CDR1 SGHRS, CDR2 YFSETQ. The CDR3 loop is CASSPRGLEETQYF. The CDR3 DNA follows: TGCGCCAGCAGCCCGCGGGGGCTGGAGGAGACCCAGTACTTC. Full variable domain (missing parts from reference TRBV5-1 and TRBJ2-5): KAGVTQTPRYLIKTRGQQVTLSCSPISGHRSVSWYQQTPGQGLQFLFEYFSETQRNKGNFPGRFSGRQFSNSRSEMNVSTLELGDSALYLCASSPRGLEETQYFGPGTRLLVL.

The V and J genes are TRBV19 and TRBJ2-6; weak D call: TRBD1 (6 bases). There are 16 residues in the CDR3. V was pared by 7 bases and J by 4 bases, with 17 bases between. The germline V gene encodes CDR1 LNHDA and CDR2 SQIVND (reference sequence). For the CDR3, the DNA is TGTGCCAGTACCAGAAGAACAGGGTCCGGGGCCAACGTCCTGACTTTC. Its translation is CASTRRTGSGANVLTF.